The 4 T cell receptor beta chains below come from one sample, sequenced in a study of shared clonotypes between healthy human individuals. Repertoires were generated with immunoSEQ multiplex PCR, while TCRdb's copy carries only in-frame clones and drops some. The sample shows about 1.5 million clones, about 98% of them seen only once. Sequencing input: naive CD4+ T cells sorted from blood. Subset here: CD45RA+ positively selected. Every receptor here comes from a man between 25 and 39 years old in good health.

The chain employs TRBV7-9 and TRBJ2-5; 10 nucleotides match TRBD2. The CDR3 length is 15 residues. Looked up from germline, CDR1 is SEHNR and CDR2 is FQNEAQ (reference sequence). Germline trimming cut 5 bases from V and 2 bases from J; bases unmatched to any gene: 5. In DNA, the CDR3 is TGTGCCAGCAGCCAGCGGGGGGGACCTCAAGAGACCCAGTACTTC. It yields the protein CASSQRGGPQETQYF.

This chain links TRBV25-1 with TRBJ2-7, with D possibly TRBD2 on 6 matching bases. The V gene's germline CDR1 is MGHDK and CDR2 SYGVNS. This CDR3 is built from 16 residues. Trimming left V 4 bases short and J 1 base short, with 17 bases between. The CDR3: CASSASGRGISYEQYF. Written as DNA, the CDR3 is TGTGCCAGCAGTGCCTCCGGGCGGGGAATATCCTACGAGCAGTACTTC.

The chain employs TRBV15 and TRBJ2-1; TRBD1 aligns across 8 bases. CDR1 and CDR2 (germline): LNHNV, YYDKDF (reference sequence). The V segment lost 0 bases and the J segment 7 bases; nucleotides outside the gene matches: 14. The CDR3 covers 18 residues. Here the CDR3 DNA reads TGTGCCACCAGCAGAGATGCCCGACTGCAGGGGGCTGGGAATGAGCAGTTCTTC. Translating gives CATSRDARLQGAGNEQFF.

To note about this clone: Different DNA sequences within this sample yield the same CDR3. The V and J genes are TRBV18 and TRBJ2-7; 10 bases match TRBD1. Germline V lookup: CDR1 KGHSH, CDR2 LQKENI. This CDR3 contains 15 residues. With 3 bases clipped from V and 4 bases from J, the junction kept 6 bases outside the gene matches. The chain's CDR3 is CASSPPGQGSYEQYF. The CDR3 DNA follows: TGTGCCAGCTCACCCCCGGGACAGGGGTCGTACGAGCAGTACTTC.